The subject of this entry is one T cell receptor beta chain. Sequenced by immunoSEQ multiplex PCR; TCRdb stores in-frame clones only, minus some. Of almost 90,000 clones listed, 95% are singletons. The data were taken from a study of technical replicates of blood from several donors. The CDR3 totals 15 residues. Germline V gives CDR1 SGHTA, CDR2 FQGNSA. V gave up 5 bases and J gave up 7 bases; unmatched junction bases: 13. This TCR was recovered from a human donor in good health. The specimen sequenced was T cells isolated from PBMCs. The chain joins TRBV7-2 to TRBJ2-7; 8 nucleotides align to TRBD2. CDR3 amino acids: CASSVEASGSREQYF. The DNA for the CDR3 is TGTGCCAGCAGCGTAGAAGCAAGCGGGAGCAGGGAGCAGTACTTC.